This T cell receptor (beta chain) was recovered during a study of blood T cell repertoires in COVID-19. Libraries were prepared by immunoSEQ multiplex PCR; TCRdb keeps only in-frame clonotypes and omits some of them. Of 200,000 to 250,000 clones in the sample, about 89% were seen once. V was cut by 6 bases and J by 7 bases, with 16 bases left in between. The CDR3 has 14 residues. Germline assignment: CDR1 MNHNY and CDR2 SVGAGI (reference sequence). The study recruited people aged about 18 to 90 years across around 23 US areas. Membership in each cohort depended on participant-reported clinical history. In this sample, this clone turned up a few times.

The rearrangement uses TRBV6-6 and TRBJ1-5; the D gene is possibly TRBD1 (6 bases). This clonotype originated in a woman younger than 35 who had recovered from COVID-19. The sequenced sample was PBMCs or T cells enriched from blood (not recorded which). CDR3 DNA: TGTGCCAGCAGGACAGGCCGAAGGCAGCAGCCCCAGCATTTT. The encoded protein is CASRTGRRQQPQHF.